This T cell receptor beta chain originates from a study of blood T cell repertoires in COVID-19. The length of the CDR3 is 16 residues. Germline CDR1 reads SGHRS; CDR2 reads YFSETQ. Trimming cost V 2 bases and J 4 bases; bases outside gene matches: 6. Produced via immunoSEQ multiplex PCR; TCRdb's table is partial and in-frame only. Of 320,000 or so clones listed, roughly 90% are singletons. Participants' own reports of clinical history determined their cohort assignment. Two consecutive negative NP/OP PCR tests, clearance, or resolved symptoms defined Cohort 3 recovery. The chain combines TRBV5-1 with TRBJ2-1; TRBD2 aligns across 10 bases. Input material: PBMCs or T cells enriched from blood (not recorded which). The sequence was collected from a woman aged 25 to 39 who had recovered from COVID-19. Here the CDR3 reads CASSLVAGGPYNEQFF. The CDR3 nucleotides read TGCGCCAGCAGCTTAGTAGCGGGGGGCCCATACAATGAGCAGTTCTTC.